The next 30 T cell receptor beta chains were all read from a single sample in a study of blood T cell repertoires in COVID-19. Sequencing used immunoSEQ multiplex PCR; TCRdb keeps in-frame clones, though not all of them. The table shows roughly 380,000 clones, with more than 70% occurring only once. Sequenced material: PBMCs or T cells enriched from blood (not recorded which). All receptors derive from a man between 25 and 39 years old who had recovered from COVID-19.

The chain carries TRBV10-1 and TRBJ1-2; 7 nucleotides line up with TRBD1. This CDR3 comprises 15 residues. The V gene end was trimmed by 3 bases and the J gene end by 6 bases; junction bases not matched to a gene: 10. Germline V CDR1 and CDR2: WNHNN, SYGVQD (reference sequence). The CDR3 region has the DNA TGCGCCAGCAGTGACCCTGGGACAGCCCAGGATGGCTACACCTTC. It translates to CASSDPGTAQDGYTF.

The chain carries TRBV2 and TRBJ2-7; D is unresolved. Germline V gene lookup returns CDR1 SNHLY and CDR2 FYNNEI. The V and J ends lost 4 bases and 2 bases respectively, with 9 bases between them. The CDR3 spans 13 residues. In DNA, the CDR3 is TGTGCCAGCAGTGGACAAGCCCCCTACGAGCAGTACTTC. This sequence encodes CASSGQAPYEQYF.

The CDR3 sequence: CASSQERQGYYGYTF. For the CDR3, the DNA is TGCGCCAGCAGCCAGGAAAGACAGGGGTACTATGGCTACACCTTC. This chain joins TRBV4-3 and TRBJ1-2; 8 nucleotides align to TRBD1. Unmatched junction bases numbered 6, after V lost 3 bases and J lost 3 bases. The germline V gene encodes CDR1 LGHNA and CDR2 YSLEER. The CDR3 consists of 15 residues.

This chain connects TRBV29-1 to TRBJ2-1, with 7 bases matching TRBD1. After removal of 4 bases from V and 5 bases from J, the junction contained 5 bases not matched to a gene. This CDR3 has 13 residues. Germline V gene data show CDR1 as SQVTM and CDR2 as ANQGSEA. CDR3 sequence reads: CSVAGQVNNEQFF. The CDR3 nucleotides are TGCAGCGTTGCAGGACAGGTAAACAATGAGCAGTTCTTC.

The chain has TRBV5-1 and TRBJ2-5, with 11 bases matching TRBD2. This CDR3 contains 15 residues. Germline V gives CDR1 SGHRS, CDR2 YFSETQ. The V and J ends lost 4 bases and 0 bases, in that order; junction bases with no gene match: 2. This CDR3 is CASSQTSGDQETQYF. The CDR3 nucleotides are TGCGCCAGCAGCCAGACTAGCGGGGACCAAGAGACCCAGTACTTC.

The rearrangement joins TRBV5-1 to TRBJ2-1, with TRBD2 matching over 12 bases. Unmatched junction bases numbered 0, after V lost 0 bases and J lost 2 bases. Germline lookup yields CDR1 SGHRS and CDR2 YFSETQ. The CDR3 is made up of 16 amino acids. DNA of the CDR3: TGCGCCAGCAGCTTGGGGACTAGCGGGGCCTACAATGAGCAGTTCTTC. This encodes CASSLGTSGAYNEQFF.

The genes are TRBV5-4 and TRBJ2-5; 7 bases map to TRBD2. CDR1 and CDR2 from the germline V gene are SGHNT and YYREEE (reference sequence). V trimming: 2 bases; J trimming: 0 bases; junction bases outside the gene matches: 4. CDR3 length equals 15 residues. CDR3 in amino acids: CASSLPSGNQETQYF. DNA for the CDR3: TGTGCCAGCAGCTTACCTAGCGGCAACCAAGAGACCCAGTACTTC.

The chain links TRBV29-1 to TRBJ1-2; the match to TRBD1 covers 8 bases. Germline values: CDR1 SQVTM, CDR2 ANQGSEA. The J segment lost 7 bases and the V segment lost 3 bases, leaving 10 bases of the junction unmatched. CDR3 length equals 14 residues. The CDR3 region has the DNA TGCAGCGTTGATTATGCAGGGGGCGTCCCTGGCTACACCTTC. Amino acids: CSVDYAGGVPGYTF.

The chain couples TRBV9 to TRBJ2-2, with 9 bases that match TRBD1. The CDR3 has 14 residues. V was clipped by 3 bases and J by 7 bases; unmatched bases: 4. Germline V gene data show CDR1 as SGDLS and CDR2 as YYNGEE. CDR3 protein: CASSDRGLGGELFF. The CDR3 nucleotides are TGTGCCAGCAGCGACAGGGGGCTCGGCGGGGAGCTGTTTTTT.

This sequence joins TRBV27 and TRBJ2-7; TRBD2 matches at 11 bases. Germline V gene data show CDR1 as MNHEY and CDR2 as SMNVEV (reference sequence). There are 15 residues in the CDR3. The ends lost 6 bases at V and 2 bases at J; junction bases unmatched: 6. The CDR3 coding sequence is TGTGCCAGCAGCCTGGGACTAGCGGAGACCTACGAGCAGTACTTC. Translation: CASSLGLAETYEQYF.

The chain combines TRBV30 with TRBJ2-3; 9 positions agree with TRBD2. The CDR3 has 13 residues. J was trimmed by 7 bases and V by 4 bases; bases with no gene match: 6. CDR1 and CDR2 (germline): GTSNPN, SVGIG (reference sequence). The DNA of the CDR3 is TGTGCCTGGACTAGCGGGGCGTTTAATACGCAGTATTTT. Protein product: CAWTSGAFNTQYF.

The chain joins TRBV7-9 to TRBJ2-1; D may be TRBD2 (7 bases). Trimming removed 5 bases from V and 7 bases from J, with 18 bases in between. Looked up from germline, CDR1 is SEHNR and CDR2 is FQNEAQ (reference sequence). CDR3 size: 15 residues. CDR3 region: CASSPWGGALNEQFF. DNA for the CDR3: TGTGCCAGCAGCCCGTGGGGGGGGGCCCTGAATGAGCAGTTCTTC.

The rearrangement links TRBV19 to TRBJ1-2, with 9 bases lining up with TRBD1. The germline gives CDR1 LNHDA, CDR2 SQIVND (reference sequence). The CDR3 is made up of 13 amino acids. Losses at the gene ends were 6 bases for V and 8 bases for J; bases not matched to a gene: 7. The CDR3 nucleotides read TGTGCCAGTAGGCTGGACAGGGGAGGGGGCTACACCTTC. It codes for CASRLDRGGGYTF.

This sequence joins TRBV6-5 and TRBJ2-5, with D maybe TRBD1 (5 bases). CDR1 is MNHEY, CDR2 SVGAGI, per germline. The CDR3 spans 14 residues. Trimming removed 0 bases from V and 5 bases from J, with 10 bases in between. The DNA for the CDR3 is TGTGCCAGCAGTTACTCAGCAGGGTCGGAGACCCAGTACTTC. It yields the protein CASSYSAGSETQYF.

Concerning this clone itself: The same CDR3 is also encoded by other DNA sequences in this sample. CDR3 loop: CASSPQGVGTEAFF. As DNA, the CDR3 is TGTGCCAGCTCACCACAGGGAGTGGGGACTGAAGCTTTCTTT. The chain is built from TRBV18 and TRBJ1-1; D is uncertain. This CDR3 region has 14 residues. CDR1 KGHSH and CDR2 LQKENI come from the germline V gene. Between the trimmed V and J ends, which lost 1 base and 5 bases, there was a span of 11 bases.

CDR3 sequence (DNA): TGTGCCAGCAGCTTAGAAGGGGATGAGCAGTTCTTC. This codes for CASSLEGDEQFF. This chain links TRBV11-2 with TRBJ2-1; a possible D gene is TRBD1 (5 bases). The CDR3 contains 12 residues. V dropped 0 bases and J dropped 8 bases, with 5 bases sitting between them. The germline V gene has CDR1 SGHAT and CDR2 FQNNGV.

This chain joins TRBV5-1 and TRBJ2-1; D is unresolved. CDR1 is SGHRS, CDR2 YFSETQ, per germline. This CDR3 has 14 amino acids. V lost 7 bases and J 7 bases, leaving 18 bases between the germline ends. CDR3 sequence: CASCQGDSRNEQFF. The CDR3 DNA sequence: TGCGCCAGCTGCCAAGGAGATTCTAGGAATGAGCAGTTCTTC.

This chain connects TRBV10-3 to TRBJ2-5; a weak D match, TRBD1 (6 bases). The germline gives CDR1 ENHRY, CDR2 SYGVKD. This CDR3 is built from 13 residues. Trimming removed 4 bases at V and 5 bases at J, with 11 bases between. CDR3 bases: TGTGCCATCAGTGGACAGGTGGGGGAGACCCAGTACTTC. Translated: CAISGQVGETQYF.

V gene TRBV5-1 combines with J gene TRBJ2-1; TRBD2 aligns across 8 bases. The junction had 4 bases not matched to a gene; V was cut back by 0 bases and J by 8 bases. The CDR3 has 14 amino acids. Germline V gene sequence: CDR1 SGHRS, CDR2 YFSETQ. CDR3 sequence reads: CASSLVGGADEQFF. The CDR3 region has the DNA TGCGCCAGCAGCTTGGTCGGGGGGGCCGATGAGCAGTTCTTC.

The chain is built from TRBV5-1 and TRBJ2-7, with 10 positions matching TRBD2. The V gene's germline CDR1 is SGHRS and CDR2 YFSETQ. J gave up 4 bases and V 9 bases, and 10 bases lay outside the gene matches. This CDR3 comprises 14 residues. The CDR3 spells CATQRLAGEYEQYF. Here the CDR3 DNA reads TGCGCCACCCAGCGGCTAGCGGGGGAGTACGAGCAGTACTTC.

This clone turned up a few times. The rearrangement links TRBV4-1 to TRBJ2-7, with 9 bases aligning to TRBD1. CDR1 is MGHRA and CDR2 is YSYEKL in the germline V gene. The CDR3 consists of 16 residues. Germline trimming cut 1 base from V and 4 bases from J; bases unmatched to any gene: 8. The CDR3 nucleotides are TGCGCCAGCAGCCAAGCCCCCGGGACAGGGAGGTACGAGCAGTACTTC. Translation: CASSQAPGTGRYEQYF.

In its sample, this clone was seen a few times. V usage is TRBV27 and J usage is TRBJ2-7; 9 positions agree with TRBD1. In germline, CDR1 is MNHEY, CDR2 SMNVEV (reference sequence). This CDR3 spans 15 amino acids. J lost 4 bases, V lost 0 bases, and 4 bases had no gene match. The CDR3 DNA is TGTGCCAGCAGTTTATCCGGACAGGGGCGGTACGAGCAGTACTTC. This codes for CASSLSGQGRYEQYF.

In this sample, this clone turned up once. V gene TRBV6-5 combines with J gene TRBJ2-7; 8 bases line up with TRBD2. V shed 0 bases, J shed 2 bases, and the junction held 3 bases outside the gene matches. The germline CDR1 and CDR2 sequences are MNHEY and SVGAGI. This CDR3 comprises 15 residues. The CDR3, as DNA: TGTGCCAGCAGTTACTCGATGCGGGGGGCCTACGAGCAGTACTTC. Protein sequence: CASSYSMRGAYEQYF.

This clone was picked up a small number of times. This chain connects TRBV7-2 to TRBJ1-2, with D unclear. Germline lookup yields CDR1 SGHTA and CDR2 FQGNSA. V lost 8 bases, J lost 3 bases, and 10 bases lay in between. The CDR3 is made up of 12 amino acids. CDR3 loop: CASFGRDYGYTF. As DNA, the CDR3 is TGTGCCAGCTTTGGGAGGGACTATGGCTACACCTTC.

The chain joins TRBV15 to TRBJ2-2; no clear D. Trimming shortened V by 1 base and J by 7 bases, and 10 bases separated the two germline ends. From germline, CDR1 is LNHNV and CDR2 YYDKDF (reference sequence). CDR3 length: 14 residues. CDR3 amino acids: CATSRGVSGGELFF. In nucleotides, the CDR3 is TGTGCCACCAGCAGAGGGGTTTCAGGCGGGGAGCTGTTTTTT.

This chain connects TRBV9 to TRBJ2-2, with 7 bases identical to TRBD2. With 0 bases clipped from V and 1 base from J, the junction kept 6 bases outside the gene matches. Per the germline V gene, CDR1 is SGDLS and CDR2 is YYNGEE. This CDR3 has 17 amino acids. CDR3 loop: CASSVGRLAVNTGELFF. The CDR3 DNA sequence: TGTGCCAGCAGCGTAGGCAGGCTAGCGGTGAACACCGGGGAGCTGTTTTTT.

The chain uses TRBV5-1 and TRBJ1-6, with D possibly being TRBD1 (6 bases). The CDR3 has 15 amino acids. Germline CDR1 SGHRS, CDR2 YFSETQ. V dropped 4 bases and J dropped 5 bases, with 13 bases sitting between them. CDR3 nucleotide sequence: TGCGCCAGCAGCAGTGGACAGCCCAATAATTCACCCCTCCACTTT. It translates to CASSSGQPNNSPLHF.

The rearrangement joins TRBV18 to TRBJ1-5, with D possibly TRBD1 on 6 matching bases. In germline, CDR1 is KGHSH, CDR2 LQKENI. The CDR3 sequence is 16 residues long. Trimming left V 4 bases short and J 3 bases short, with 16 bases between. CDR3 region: CASSLRRTENNQPQHF. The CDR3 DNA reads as TGTGCCAGCTCACTTAGACGGACAGAGAACAATCAGCCCCAGCATTTT.

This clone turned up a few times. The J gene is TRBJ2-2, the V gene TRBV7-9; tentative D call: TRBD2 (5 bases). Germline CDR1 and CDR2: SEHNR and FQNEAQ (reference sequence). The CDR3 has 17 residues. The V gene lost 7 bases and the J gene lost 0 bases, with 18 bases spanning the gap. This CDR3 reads CASNPRARTTNTGELFF. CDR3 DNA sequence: TGTGCCAGCAACCCGAGGGCCCGAACCACGAACACCGGGGAGCTGTTTTTT.

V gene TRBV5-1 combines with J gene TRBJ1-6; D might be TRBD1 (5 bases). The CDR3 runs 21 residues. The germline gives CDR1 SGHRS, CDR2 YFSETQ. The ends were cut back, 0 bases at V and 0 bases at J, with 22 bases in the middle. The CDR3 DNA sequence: TGCGCCAGCAGCTTGGGGGGCCTGAGAACCCTACTGAGCTCCTATAATTCACCCCTCCACTTT. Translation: CASSLGGLRTLLSSYNSPLHF. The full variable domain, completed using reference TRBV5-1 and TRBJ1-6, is KAGVTQTPRYLIKTRGQQVTLSCSPISGHRSVSWYQQTPGQGLQFLFEYFSETQRNKGNFPGRFSGRQFSNSRSEMNVSTLELGDSALYLCASSLGGLRTLLSSYNSPLHFGNGTRLTVT.